Included here is one T cell receptor (beta chain) sequence, with context. Which antigen it targets is not known. The record has no base qualities; no much larger clone is one base away. Via the germline V gene (reference sequence), CDR1 is SGHAT and CDR2 FQDESV. Relative to germline, V is 1 base shorter and J is 4 bases shorter, with 8 bases between their ends. Inclusive of the bounding cysteine and phenylalanine, the CDR3 is 13 residues long. CDR3 DNA is the only sequence kept; it has 39 bases, read in frame from the first base. TCRbeta CDR3 regions were amplified from genomic DNA using the immunoSEQ Assay, a bias-controlled multiplex PCR. The paper's processing steps were these. The number of nucleated cells in each sample was estimated from the amplification of reference gene primers within the assay. To quantify the absolute abundance of each unique TCRbeta CDR3 rearrangement, sequence reads were collapsed and filtered. For each sample, productive Simpson clonality was calculated by taking the square root of Simpson's diversity index across productive rearrangements. The immuneACCESS repertoire file appears here via TCRdb, limited to in-frame rearrangements. These files lack a portion of the clones; in checked studies, under half of the deficit traces to unresolved V genes, and the cause of the others is not known. The DNA was the basis for D and trimming; V, J and clone size are from that table. The sample includes about 190,000 clones, with 90% observed a single time. 0.45% to 0.65% of the sample goes to the ten largest clones.

The collaborating institutions used their own protocols to collect whole blood in K2EDTA tubes. For TCRbeta analysis, collaborator samples were shipped as frozen whole blood, as isolated PBMCs, or as DNA extracted from either sample type. The sample is drawn from a study of blood T cell repertoires in COVID-19 (dated by TCRdb to between 2020 and 2021). Regarding the complete study: Samples from collaborators originated in the United States, Italy and Spain and spanned both the acute and convalescent phases of COVID-19. The material from the prospective study consisted of cDNA or gDNA derived from T cells, B-cell-depleted T cells, or PBMCs. Deeply sampled blood TCRbeta repertoires from subjects exposed to, actively infected with, or recovered from COVID-19 were included in the dataset. The repertoires were made available in a free public database intended to serve as a resource for research on the immune response to SARS-CoV-2. The samples were drawn from two sources: the first 160 participants of the ongoing ImmuneRACE study, and fewer than 1,500 subjects contributed by 6 global collaborators. The sample metadata nearly always contained a de-identified subject ID, COVID-19 status, age in years and sex. Where available, HLA class I and class II types were obtained from metadata supplied by the sample provider rather than from assay-based typing. What the authors observed across the whole study: The amount of clinical and demographic metadata varied by source and participant and was provided uncurated.

This clonotype was obtained from a man aged 50-60 years with acute or convalescent COVID-19. Here the chain combines TRBV11-1 and TRBJ2-7, with TRBD1 perhaps the D gene, on 6 matching bases. The specimen sequenced was peripheral blood. The nucleotide sequence is given as TGTGCCAGCAGCTTAGAACAGGGTTACGAGCAGTACTTC. This encodes CASSLEQGYEQYF.